Listed here are 20 T cell receptor beta chains from one sample, sequenced in a study of T cell repertoires in cytomegalovirus infection. Antigens for these TCRs are unknown. TCRdb analysed the reads with MiXCR anew, one entry per CDR3 protein. The repertoire holds roughly 700,000 distinct CDR3 sequences, about 33% seen once, with 15% to 20% in the top ten. The sample in question was cultured PBMCs, obtained from culture after CMV antigen stimulation. The receptors derive from a human donor in good health (CMV status not recorded). Some clones in this sample may be carry-over from other donors' samples.

In its sample, this clonotype was seen many times. The CDR3 is CASSQSSGTGGNTIYF. CDR3 coding DNA: TGTGCCAGCAGCCAGTCCTCCGGGACAGGCGGAAACACCATATATTTT. The rearrangement joins TRBV7-2 to TRBJ1-3, with TRBD1 matching 8 bases. Germline V CDR1 and CDR2: SGHTA, FQGNSA. The CDR3 has 16 residues. V shed 5 bases and J 4 bases; nucleotides not matched to a gene: 10.

J is TRBJ1-6 and V is TRBV7-9; the D gene is possibly TRBD1 (5 bases). V was cut by 3 bases and J by 0 bases, with 12 bases left in between. CDR3 length equals 17 residues. Germline V gene data show CDR1 as SEHNR and CDR2 as FQNEAQ (reference sequence). The CDR3 loop is CASSLGRRSSYNSPLHF. CDR3 sequence (DNA): TGTGCCAGCAGCTTGGGACGGCGAAGCTCCTATAATTCACCCCTCCACTTT.

The chain uses TRBV2 and TRBJ2-6, with D possibly TRBD1 on 6 matching bases. This CDR3 contains 15 residues. CDR1 SNHLY and CDR2 FYNNEI come from the germline V gene. V was cut by 7 bases and J by 0 bases, with 10 bases left in between. The CDR3 sequence is CASTGQSSGANVLTF. The CDR3 nucleotides read TGTGCCAGCACAGGACAGTCCTCTGGGGCCAACGTCCTGACTTTC.

This chain connects TRBV5-1 to TRBJ2-3; D gene uncertain. Trimming left V 0 bases short and J 5 bases short, with 13 bases between. This CDR3 is 15 amino acids long. Germline V gene lookup returns CDR1 SGHRS and CDR2 YFSETQ. DNA of the CDR3: TGCGCCAGCAGCTTGGTCCCAAATGAGGTAGATACGCAGTATTTT. It is translated as CASSLVPNEVDTQYF.

This clonotype occurred many times. J is TRBJ1-5 and V is TRBV7-9; 9 nucleotides line up with TRBD1. CDR1 SEHNR and CDR2 FQNEAQ come from the germline V gene (reference sequence). The CDR3 runs to 15 residues. Trimming cost V 1 base and J 6 bases; bases outside gene matches: 4. DNA for the CDR3: TGTGCCAGCAGCTTAGGATACAGGGGGCCTCAGCCCCAGCATTTT. Encoded protein: CASSLGYRGPQPQHF.

In its sample, this clonotype was seen many times. The chain carries TRBV7-8 and TRBJ1-1, with D tentatively TRBD1 (5 bases). CDR1 and CDR2 from the germline V gene are SGHVS and FQNEAQ. This CDR3 contains 14 residues. V gave up 3 bases and J gave up 1 base, with 9 bases separating them. The DNA for the CDR3 is TGTGCCAGCAGCTTGGGGGTGGCGAACACTGAAGCTTTCTTT. It encodes CASSLGVANTEAFF.

The chain links TRBV14 to TRBJ1-1; D is unclear. Trimming shortened V by 0 bases and J by 1 base, and 12 bases separated the two germline ends. The CDR3 consists of 16 residues. The germline V gene has CDR1 SGHDN and CDR2 FVKESK. The CDR3 spells CASSQEANYRNTEAFF. CDR3 DNA sequence: TGTGCCAGCAGCCAAGAAGCCAATTACAGGAACACTGAAGCTTTCTTT. The full variable domain, with the rest looked up from reference TRBV14 and TRBJ1-1, is EAGVTQFPSHSVIEKGQTVTLRCDPISGHDNLYWYRRVMGKEIKFLLHFVKESKQDESGMPNNRFLAERTGGTYSTLKVQPAELEDSGVYFCASSQEANYRNTEAFFGQGTRLTVV.

This clonotype has a handful of counts. The chain carries TRBV6-5 and TRBJ1-4; 8 bases are a match to TRBD1. The CDR3 sequence is 14 residues long. The ends lost 2 bases at V and 6 bases at J; junction bases unmatched: 2. Germline V CDR1 and CDR2: MNHEY, SVGAGI. In DNA form, the CDR3 reads TGTGCCAGCAGTTACGCCAGGGGGCATGAAAAACTGTTTTTT. It is translated as CASSYARGHEKLFF.

As to this clonotype: A much larger clonotype is one base distant, so this may be a read error. The chain has TRBV7-1 and TRBJ2-1; TRBD2 is a possible D gene (5 bases). TRBV7-1 is an open reading frame whose function is uncertain. The CDR3 length is 21 residues. CDR3: CASSSFGVKTFQRSSYNERFF. Here the CDR3 DNA reads TGTGCCAGCAGCTCGTTCGGTGTAAAGACGTTCCAGCGGAGCTCCTACAATGAGCGGTTCTTC.

The chain couples TRBV6-5 to TRBJ1-6, with 8 bases identical to TRBD1. The germline V gene has CDR1 MNHEY and CDR2 SVGAGI. V dropped 2 bases and J dropped 1; count of bases not matched to a gene: 4. The CDR3 extends over 17 amino acids. In DNA form, the CDR3 reads TGTGCCAGCAGTTACGGGACAGGACTGTCCTATAATTCACCCCTCCACTTT. Translating gives CASSYGTGLSYNSPLHF.

This clonotype was detected only a few times. This chain links TRBV18 with TRBJ2-1; 10 bases align to TRBD1. Germline CDR1 KGHSH, CDR2 LQKENI. The CDR3 totals 13 residues. Losses at the gene ends were 2 bases for V and 8 bases for J; bases not matched to a gene: 0. CDR3 residues: CASSPGTGDEQFF. Here the CDR3 DNA reads TGTGCCAGCTCACCAGGGACAGGGGATGAGCAGTTCTTC. Looking up the rest from reference TRBV18 and TRBJ2-1 gives the full variable domain: NAGVMQNPRHLVRRRGQEARLRCSPMKGHSHVYWYRQLPEEGLKFMVYLQKENIIDESGMPKERFSAEFPKEGPSILRIQQVVRGDSAAYFCASSPGTGDEQFFGPGTRLTVL.

This clonotype turned up a few times. This chain's CDR3 is CAISPGSTDTQYF. The CDR3 bases are TGTGCCATCAGCCCGGGGAGCACAGATACGCAGTATTTT. The V gene is TRBV10-3, the J gene TRBJ2-3, with D perhaps TRBD2 (5 bases). Trimming removed 6 bases at V and 0 bases at J, with 7 bases between. Germline assignment: CDR1 ENHRY and CDR2 SYGVKD. The CDR3 extends over 13 amino acids.

The V gene is TRBV29-1, the J gene TRBJ2-2, with TRBD1 matching 8 bases. The CDR3 is 15 amino acids. Germline V lookup: CDR1 SQVTM, CDR2 ANQGSEA. With V trimmed by 7 bases and J by 2 bases, 9 bases remained unmatched. This chain's CDR3 is CSARGTGPNTGELFF. CDR3 DNA: TGCAGCGCCCGGGGGACAGGCCCTAACACCGGGGAGCTGTTTTTT.

The chain carries TRBV7-9 and TRBJ1-4, with D possibly TRBD1 on 5 matching bases. The CDR3 contains 19 residues. Trimming cost V 2 bases and J 3 bases, with 22 bases left between them. Germline CDR1 is SEHNR and CDR2 is FQNEAQ (reference sequence). The CDR3 DNA sequence: TGTGCCAGCAGCTTATGGATGGGGGTGACAACTTTGGCTAATGAAAAACTGTTTTTT. It is translated as CASSLWMGVTTLANEKLFF.

The chain carries TRBV20-1 and TRBJ1-2; the D gene is possibly TRBD1 (5 bases). V gave up 4 bases and J gave up 2 bases, with 17 bases separating them. The germline CDR1 and CDR2 sequences are DFQATT and SNEGSKA (reference sequence). The CDR3 is 15 residues long. CDR3 region: CSANPVRGENYGYTF. As DNA, the CDR3 is TGCAGTGCTAATCCGGTTAGGGGCGAGAACTATGGCTACACCTTC.

The rearrangement uses TRBV2 and TRBJ1-4, with D uncertain. Trimming left V 5 bases short and J 7 bases short, with 14 bases between. CDR3 length equals 14 residues. From germline, CDR1 is SNHLY and CDR2 FYNNEI. Here the CDR3 reads CASSTPGIGEKLFF. The CDR3 bases are TGTGCCAGCAGTACTCCGGGAATCGGTGAAAAACTGTTTTTT.

A single count supports this clonotype. The chain employs TRBV10-2 and TRBJ2-3; D might be TRBD2 (6 bases). The V end was cut by 4 bases, the J end by 3 bases, with 11 bases between. This CDR3 is built from 14 residues. Per the germline V gene, CDR1 is WSHSY and CDR2 is SAAADI. The CDR3 sequence: CASSGIAATDTQYF. The DNA of the CDR3 is TGCGCCAGCAGTGGGATAGCGGCGACAGATACGCAGTATTTT.

This chain links TRBV12-3 or TRBV12-4 with TRBJ1-1; tentative D call: TRBD1 (5 bases). The CDR3 sequence is 13 residues long. Trimming stripped 7 bases from V and 3 bases from J, with 12 bases between. For the CDR3, the DNA is TGTGCCAGCACCCAATGGGGGTACACTGAAGCTTTCTTT. As protein: CASTQWGYTEAFF.

This chain joins TRBV27 and TRBJ2-1; a weak D match, TRBD1 (6 bases). With 1 base removed from V and 3 bases from J, the gap between germline ends came to 13 bases. CDR1 MNHEY and CDR2 SMNVEV come from the germline V gene (reference sequence). The CDR3 consists of 16 residues. This CDR3 reads CASSLLGQGFYNEQFF. Written as DNA, the CDR3 is TGTGCCAGCAGTTTATTAGGCCAGGGGTTCTACAATGAGCAGTTCTTC.

The rearrangement uses TRBV7-2 and TRBJ2-7; 7 nucleotides agree with TRBD2. Germline trimming cut 5 bases from V and 0 bases from J; bases unmatched to any gene: 10. The length of the CDR3 is 16 residues. CDR1 SGHTA and CDR2 FQGNSA come from the germline V gene. CDR3 in amino acids: CASSPRSGAFSYEQYF. DNA for the CDR3: TGTGCCAGCAGCCCGAGGAGCGGGGCCTTCTCCTACGAGCAGTACTTC.